One sample yielded the 32 T cell receptor beta chains listed below, sequenced in a study of CD8 T cells in Susac syndrome. cDNA came from approximately 0.5 to 1 ug RNA primed by random hexamers. In TCRdb, the immunoSEQ multiplex PCR reads were re-called with MiXCR into one record per CDR3 protein. The sample contains fewer than 90,000 distinct CDR3 sequences, 85% to 95% of which appear only once. What was sequenced was CD8+ T cells from PBMCs. The receptors come from a human donor with Susac syndrome.

This chain links TRBV19 with TRBJ2-3, with D perhaps TRBD1 (8 bases). The V gene lost 6 bases and the J gene lost 3 bases, with 16 bases spanning the gap. Germline CDR1 and CDR2: LNHDA and SQIVND (reference sequence). This CDR3 has 15 residues. The CDR3 is CASSPDREGTDTQYF. The CDR3 region has the DNA TGTGCCAGTAGCCCGGACAGGGAGGGGACAGATACGCAGTATTTT.

The CDR3 DNA reads as TGTGCCTTGACAAAGGGCTACGAGCAGTACTTC. Protein product: CALTKGYEQYF. The chain links TRBV30 to TRBJ2-7; no firm D call. The V gene's germline CDR1 is GTSNPN and CDR2 SVGIG (reference sequence). Deletions cut 7 bases from V and 3 bases from J, with 10 bases between. The CDR3 contains 11 residues.

The chain is built from TRBV27 and TRBJ1-1, with 11 bases that match TRBD1. Germline values: CDR1 MNHEY, CDR2 SMNVEV (reference sequence). The trim removed 5 bases at V and 5 bases at J, leaving 4 bases unmatched. This CDR3 has 14 residues. CDR3 DNA: TGTGCCAGCAGTACGGGACAGGGGGTTACTGAAGCTTTCTTT. Its translation is CASSTGQGVTEAFF.

V usage is TRBV5-6 and J usage is TRBJ1-5; 10 positions match TRBD1. Germline-derived CDR1 and CDR2 are SGHDT and YYEEEE. This CDR3 contains 15 residues. Trimming took 2 bases from V and 3 from J; bases not matched to a gene: 2. In DNA form, the CDR3 reads TGTGCCAGCAGCTTCGGGACAGGGGACAATCAGCCCCAGCATTTT. Amino acids: CASSFGTGDNQPQHF.

V gene TRBV5-6 combines with J gene TRBJ2-1; D remains unclear. CDR3 length: 11 amino acids. The germline V and J ends were trimmed by 3 bases and 6 bases, with 4 bases remaining between them. Germline CDR1 SGHDT, CDR2 YYEEEE. CDR3: CASSSANEQFF. DNA of the CDR3: TGTGCCAGCAGCTCAGCCAATGAGCAGTTCTTC.

V and J are TRBV4-2 and TRBJ1-5; unclear D gene. V was pared by 0 bases and J by 6 bases, with 6 bases between. The V gene's germline CDR1 is LGHNA and CDR2 YNFKEQ. This CDR3 is built from 13 residues. The CDR3 region has the DNA TGTGCCAGCAGCCAAGAGGTTAGTCAGCCCCAGCATTTT. This encodes CASSQEVSQPQHF.

This sequence joins TRBV12-3 or TRBV12-4 and TRBJ1-1, with D unresolved. The CDR3 extends over 15 amino acids. The germline V and J ends were trimmed by 6 bases and 1 base, with 15 bases remaining between them. The CDR3 coding sequence is TGTGCCAGCAGCTCTACTCCACCCTCGAACACTGAAGCTTTCTTT. Protein sequence: CASSSTPPSNTEAFF.

The V gene is TRBV12-3 or TRBV12-4, the J gene TRBJ1-2; the D gene is possibly TRBD1 (5 bases). The V gene lost 1 base and the J gene lost 6 bases, with 9 bases spanning the gap. The CDR3 totals 13 residues. CDR3 in DNA: TGTGCCAGCAGTTTAGGCAGGGAGAATGGCTACACCTTC. This translates into CASSLGRENGYTF.

This chain links TRBV24-1 with TRBJ1-5; the D gene is possibly TRBD1 (5 bases). The germline V gene encodes CDR1 KGHDR and CDR2 SFDVKD. The CDR3 has 12 residues. The V end was cut by 10 bases, the J end by 7 bases, with 13 bases between. The CDR3 loop reads CATIRVGQPQHF. The CDR3 bases are TGTGCCACAATCAGGGTTGGGCAGCCCCAGCATTTT.

This clonotype appeared once. This rearrangement joins TRBV20-1 to TRBJ2-7, with D possibly being TRBD2 (6 bases). CDR1 is DFQATT and CDR2 is SNEGSKA in the germline V gene (reference sequence). The CDR3 length is 15 residues. The germline V and J ends were trimmed by 3 bases and 2 bases, with 17 bases remaining between them. The CDR3 DNA reads as TGCAGTGCTAGCGATCCTGCCCCTAGCGCCTACGAGCAGTACTTC. Protein sequence: CSASDPAPSAYEQYF.

The V and J genes are TRBV6-5 and TRBJ2-7; 7 positions match TRBD2. Trimming at V came to 4 bases and at J to 2 bases, leaving 5 bases not matched to a gene. The germline gives CDR1 MNHEY, CDR2 SVGAGI. The CDR3 sequence is 14 residues long. DNA of the CDR3: TGTGCCAGCAGTTCGGCCGGGAGGACCTACGAGCAGTACTTC. Translation: CASSSAGRTYEQYF.

The rearrangement joins TRBV28 to TRBJ2-2; D is uncertain. This CDR3 is 11 amino acids long. V dropped 7 bases and J dropped 7 bases, with 7 bases sitting between them. CDR1 and CDR2 from the germline V gene are MDHEN and SYDVKM. The chain's CDR3 is CASIGVGELFF. CDR3 sequence (DNA): TGTGCCAGCATTGGGGTCGGGGAGCTGTTTTTT. The full variable domain, rest sourced from reference TRBV28 and TRBJ2-2, is DVKVTQSSRYLVKRTGEKVFLECVQDMDHENMFWYRQDPGLGLRLIYFSYDVKMKEKGDIPEGYSVSREKKERFSLILESASTNQTSMYLCASIGVGELFFGEGSRLTVL.

This rearrangement joins TRBV10-2 to TRBJ2-3; TRBD2 aligns across 8 bases. Per the germline V gene, CDR1 is WSHSY and CDR2 is SAAADI. V was pared by 3 bases and J by 4 bases, with 9 bases of the junction left unmatched. This CDR3 comprises 16 residues. In nucleotides, the CDR3 is TGCGCCAGCAGTGATCCAGCGGGGGTGGGCCCAGATACGCAGTATTTT. It codes for CASSDPAGVGPDTQYF.

The rearrangement joins TRBV14 to TRBJ1-1, with D uncertain. Trimming shortened V by 4 bases and J by 8 bases, and 11 bases separated the two germline ends. Germline values: CDR1 SGHDN, CDR2 FVKESK. This CDR3 comprises 12 residues. CDR3 DNA: TGTGCCAGCAGCCCTACTCATCCAGAAGCTTTCTTT. It encodes CASSPTHPEAFF.

The chain combines TRBV19 with TRBJ2-7, with D perhaps TRBD1 (5 bases). CDR1 LNHDA and CDR2 SQIVND come from the germline V gene (reference sequence). This CDR3 has 14 amino acids. The germline V and J ends were trimmed by 7 bases and 0 bases, with 13 bases remaining between them. Here the CDR3 DNA reads TGTGCCAGTACCCCGACAGAGACCTCCTACGAGCAGTACTTC. Amino acids: CASTPTETSYEQYF. Using reference TRBV19 and TRBJ2-7 for the parts outside the CDR3, the full variable domain is DGGITQSPKYLFRKEGQNVTLSCEQNLNHDAMYWYRQDPGQGLRLIYYSQIVNDFQKGDIAEGYSVSREKKESFPLTVTSAQKNPTAFYLCASTPTETSYEQYFGPGTRLTVT.

About this clonotype: The CDR3 end shows no conserved phenylalanine or tryptophan, and so a read error is likely. No DNA is shown, since the ends of the CDR3 on it are uncertain; the CDR3 is the one TCRdb lists. The CDR3 protein is CAWSVVAGGREVL. The chain has TRBV30 and TRBJ2-1; the table's D gene call, TRBD2, was not cross checked with the DNA. Germline assignment: CDR1 GTSNPN and CDR2 SVGIG (reference sequence). Both ends counted, the CDR3 spans 13 residues.

The V call is TRBV5-4, the J call TRBJ1-2; 7 bases map to TRBD1. Germline CDR1 SGHNT, CDR2 YYREEE (reference sequence). The CDR3 contains 16 residues. J was trimmed by 5 bases and V by 4 bases; bases with no gene match: 14. The CDR3 DNA sequence: TGTGCCAGCAGCAGATACCCAGACAGGGTTCCGTATGGCTACACCTTC. Protein: CASSRYPDRVPYGYTF.

The V and J genes are TRBV11-3 and TRBJ2-2, with unresolved D. From germline, CDR1 is SGHNT and CDR2 YENEEA. The V gene lost 5 bases and the J gene lost 4 bases, with 8 bases spanning the gap. This CDR3 contains 13 residues. CDR3: CASSLTTTGELFF. The CDR3 nucleotides read TGTGCCAGCAGCCTAACAACCACCGGGGAGCTGTTTTTT.

This rearrangement joins TRBV10-3 to TRBJ2-1; no definite D call. The CDR3 has 14 residues. CDR1 and CDR2 from the germline V gene are ENHRY and SYGVKD. V was trimmed by 2 bases and J by 4 bases, leaving 9 bases between them. The CDR3 DNA is TGTGCCATCAGTGAGGGGCAGGAGTACAATGAGCAGTTCTTC. Its translation is CAISEGQEYNEQFF.

This chain connects TRBV7-8 to TRBJ2-3; TRBD1 aligns across 7 bases. With 2 bases clipped from V and 2 bases from J, the junction kept 10 bases outside the gene matches. The germline V gene encodes CDR1 SGHVS and CDR2 FQNEAQ. CDR3 length: 17 residues. The CDR3 region is CASSLSSTGEITDTQYF. The CDR3 nucleotides are TGTGCCAGCAGCTTATCCTCTACAGGGGAAATCACAGATACGCAGTATTTT.

The gene calls are TRBV6-2 or TRBV6-3 and TRBJ2-1, with D tentatively TRBD2 (5 bases). The CDR3 is 13 residues long. The germline V gene encodes CDR1 MNHEY and CDR2 SVGEGT. The V end was cut by 2 bases, the J end by 7 bases, with 9 bases between. The DNA for the CDR3 is TGTGCCAGCAGTTACCAAACTAGGAATGAGCAGTTCTTC. Residues: CASSYQTRNEQFF.

Only a few counts were recorded for this clonotype. At one end, the junction sequence differs from germline, possibly due to a read error. This chain connects TRBV7-8 to TRBJ1-2, with D unresolved. The CDR3 runs 8 residues. Per germline, CDR1 SGHVS and CDR2 FQNEAQ. The CDR3 protein is CASGLSRF. CDR3 bases: TGTGCCTCTGGGCTTTCCCGCTTC.

This chain links TRBV5-6 with TRBJ2-7, with D perhaps being TRBD1 or TRBD2 (5 bases each). Germline CDR1 and CDR2: SGHDT and YYEEEE. V dropped 3 bases and J dropped 7 bases, with 8 bases sitting between them. The CDR3 has 11 amino acids. The CDR3 sequence: CASSSGREQYF. The CDR3 DNA reads TGTGCCAGCAGCTCGGGACGGGAGCAGTACTTC.

The chain carries TRBV4-3 and TRBJ1-4; D ambiguous. V was cut by 1 base and J by 5 bases, with 20 bases left in between. Germline V lookup: CDR1 LGHNA, CDR2 YSLEER. The CDR3 is 18 residues long. CDR3 region: CASSQGDADRVPNEKLFF. Written as DNA, the CDR3 is TGCGCCAGCAGCCAAGGAGATGCGGACCGAGTTCCCAATGAAAAACTGTTTTTT.

Written as DNA, the CDR3 is TGTGCCAGCAGCCCCCCCAGGATTGGACGTACCGAGCAGTACTTC. Residues: CASSPPRIGRTEQYF. The chain is built from TRBV7-9 and TRBJ2-7; no definite D call. Trimming removed 5 bases from V and 6 bases from J, with 20 bases in between. The CDR3 consists of 15 residues. Looked up from germline, CDR1 is SEHNR and CDR2 is FQNEAQ (reference sequence).

CDR3 sequence reads: CASSSQGSSSYNEQFF. CDR3 in DNA: TGTGCCAGCAGCTCACAGGGTAGTAGCTCCTACAATGAGCAGTTCTTC. V usage is TRBV7-8 and J usage is TRBJ2-1, with D tentatively TRBD1 (6 bases). Between the trimmed V and J ends, which lost 4 bases and 0 bases, there was a span of 13 bases. The CDR3 is made up of 16 amino acids. Germline V gives CDR1 SGHVS, CDR2 FQNEAQ.

The chain employs TRBV19 and TRBJ2-7, with D unresolved. The CDR3 loop spans 13 amino acids. V was cut by 3 bases and J by 2 bases, with 8 bases left in between. In germline, CDR1 is LNHDA, CDR2 SQIVND (reference sequence). CDR3: CASSIKDTYEQYF. The CDR3 nucleotides are TGTGCCAGTAGTATCAAGGATACCTACGAGCAGTACTTC. Full variable domain (outside the CDR3, taken from reference TRBV19 and TRBJ2-7): DGGITQSPKYLFRKEGQNVTLSCEQNLNHDAMYWYRQDPGQGLRLIYYSQIVNDFQKGDIAEGYSVSREKKESFPLTVTSAQKNPTAFYLCASSIKDTYEQYFGPGTRLTVT.

V usage is TRBV11-1 and J usage is TRBJ1-5; D gene uncertain. This CDR3 has 13 amino acids. V lost 1 base to trimming and J lost 7 bases, with 8 bases between them. Germline CDR1 reads SGHAT; CDR2 reads FQDESV (reference sequence). This CDR3 is CASSLGGGQPQHF. The CDR3 DNA reads as TGTGCCAGCAGCTTAGGAGGTGGGCAGCCCCAGCATTTT. The full variable domain, in which reference TRBV11-1 and TRBJ1-5 provide the parts outside the CDR3, is EAEVAQSPRYKITEKSQAVAFWCDPISGHATLYWYRQILGQGPELLVQFQDESVVDDSQLPKDRFSAERLKGVDSTLKIQPAELGDSAMYLCASSLGGGQPQHFGDGTRLSIL.

The chain carries TRBV12-3 or TRBV12-4 and TRBJ2-7; TRBD2 aligns across 9 bases. This CDR3 is 14 amino acids long. V was pared by 4 bases and J by 2 bases, with 3 bases of the junction left unmatched. DNA of the CDR3: TGTGCCAGCAGTTCTAGCGGGAAACCCTACGAGCAGTACTTC. Translating it yields CASSSSGKPYEQYF.

The CDR3 region is CASRVANEKLFF. The CDR3, as DNA: TGTGCCAGCAGGGTGGCTAATGAAAAACTGTTTTTT. This chain links TRBV25-1 with TRBJ1-4; D is undetermined. The germline V gene has CDR1 MGHDK and CDR2 SYGVNS. The CDR3 extends over 12 amino acids. Trimming shortened V by 6 bases and J by 3 bases, and 5 bases separated the two germline ends.

The chain recombines TRBV28 with TRBJ2-7, with 7 bases aligning to TRBD1. V was clipped by 6 bases and J by 1 base; unmatched bases: 6. The CDR3 is made up of 14 amino acids. Germline V gene data show CDR1 as MDHEN and CDR2 as SYDVKM. CDR3 coding DNA: TGTGCCAGCAGGGTGACAGGGTGGTCCTACGAGCAGTACTTC. It is translated as CASRVTGWSYEQYF. Full variable domain (rest looked up from reference TRBV28 and TRBJ2-7): DVKVTQSSRYLVKRTGEKVFLECVQDMDHENMFWYRQDPGLGLRLIYFSYDVKMKEKGDIPEGYSVSREKKERFSLILESASTNQTSMYLCASRVTGWSYEQYFGPGTRLTVT.

This clonotype was seen just once. The V and J genes are TRBV11-2 and TRBJ2-5; the D gene is possibly TRBD2 (7 bases). V shed 1 base and J shed 2 bases, with 17 bases lying between them. Germline assignment: CDR1 SGHAT and CDR2 FQNNGV. The CDR3 has 17 amino acids. CDR3 loop: CASSLVGDGGPQETQYF. CDR3 nucleotide sequence: TGTGCCAGCAGCTTAGTGGGGGACGGGGGGCCACAAGAGACCCAGTACTTC.